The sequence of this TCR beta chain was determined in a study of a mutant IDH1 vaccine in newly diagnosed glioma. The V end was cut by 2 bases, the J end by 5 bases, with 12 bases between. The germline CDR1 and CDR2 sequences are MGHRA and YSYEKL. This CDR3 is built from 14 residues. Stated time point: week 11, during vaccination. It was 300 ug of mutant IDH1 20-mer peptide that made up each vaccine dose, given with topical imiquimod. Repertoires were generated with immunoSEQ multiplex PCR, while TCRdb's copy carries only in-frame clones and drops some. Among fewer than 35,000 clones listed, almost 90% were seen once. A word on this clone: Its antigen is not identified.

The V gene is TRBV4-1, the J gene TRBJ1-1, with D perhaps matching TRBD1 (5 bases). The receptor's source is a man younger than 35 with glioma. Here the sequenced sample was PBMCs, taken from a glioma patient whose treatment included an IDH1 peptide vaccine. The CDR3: CASSQTFGGTEAFF. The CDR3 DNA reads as TGCGCCAGCAGCCAAACCTTTGGGGGAACTGAAGCTTTCTTT.